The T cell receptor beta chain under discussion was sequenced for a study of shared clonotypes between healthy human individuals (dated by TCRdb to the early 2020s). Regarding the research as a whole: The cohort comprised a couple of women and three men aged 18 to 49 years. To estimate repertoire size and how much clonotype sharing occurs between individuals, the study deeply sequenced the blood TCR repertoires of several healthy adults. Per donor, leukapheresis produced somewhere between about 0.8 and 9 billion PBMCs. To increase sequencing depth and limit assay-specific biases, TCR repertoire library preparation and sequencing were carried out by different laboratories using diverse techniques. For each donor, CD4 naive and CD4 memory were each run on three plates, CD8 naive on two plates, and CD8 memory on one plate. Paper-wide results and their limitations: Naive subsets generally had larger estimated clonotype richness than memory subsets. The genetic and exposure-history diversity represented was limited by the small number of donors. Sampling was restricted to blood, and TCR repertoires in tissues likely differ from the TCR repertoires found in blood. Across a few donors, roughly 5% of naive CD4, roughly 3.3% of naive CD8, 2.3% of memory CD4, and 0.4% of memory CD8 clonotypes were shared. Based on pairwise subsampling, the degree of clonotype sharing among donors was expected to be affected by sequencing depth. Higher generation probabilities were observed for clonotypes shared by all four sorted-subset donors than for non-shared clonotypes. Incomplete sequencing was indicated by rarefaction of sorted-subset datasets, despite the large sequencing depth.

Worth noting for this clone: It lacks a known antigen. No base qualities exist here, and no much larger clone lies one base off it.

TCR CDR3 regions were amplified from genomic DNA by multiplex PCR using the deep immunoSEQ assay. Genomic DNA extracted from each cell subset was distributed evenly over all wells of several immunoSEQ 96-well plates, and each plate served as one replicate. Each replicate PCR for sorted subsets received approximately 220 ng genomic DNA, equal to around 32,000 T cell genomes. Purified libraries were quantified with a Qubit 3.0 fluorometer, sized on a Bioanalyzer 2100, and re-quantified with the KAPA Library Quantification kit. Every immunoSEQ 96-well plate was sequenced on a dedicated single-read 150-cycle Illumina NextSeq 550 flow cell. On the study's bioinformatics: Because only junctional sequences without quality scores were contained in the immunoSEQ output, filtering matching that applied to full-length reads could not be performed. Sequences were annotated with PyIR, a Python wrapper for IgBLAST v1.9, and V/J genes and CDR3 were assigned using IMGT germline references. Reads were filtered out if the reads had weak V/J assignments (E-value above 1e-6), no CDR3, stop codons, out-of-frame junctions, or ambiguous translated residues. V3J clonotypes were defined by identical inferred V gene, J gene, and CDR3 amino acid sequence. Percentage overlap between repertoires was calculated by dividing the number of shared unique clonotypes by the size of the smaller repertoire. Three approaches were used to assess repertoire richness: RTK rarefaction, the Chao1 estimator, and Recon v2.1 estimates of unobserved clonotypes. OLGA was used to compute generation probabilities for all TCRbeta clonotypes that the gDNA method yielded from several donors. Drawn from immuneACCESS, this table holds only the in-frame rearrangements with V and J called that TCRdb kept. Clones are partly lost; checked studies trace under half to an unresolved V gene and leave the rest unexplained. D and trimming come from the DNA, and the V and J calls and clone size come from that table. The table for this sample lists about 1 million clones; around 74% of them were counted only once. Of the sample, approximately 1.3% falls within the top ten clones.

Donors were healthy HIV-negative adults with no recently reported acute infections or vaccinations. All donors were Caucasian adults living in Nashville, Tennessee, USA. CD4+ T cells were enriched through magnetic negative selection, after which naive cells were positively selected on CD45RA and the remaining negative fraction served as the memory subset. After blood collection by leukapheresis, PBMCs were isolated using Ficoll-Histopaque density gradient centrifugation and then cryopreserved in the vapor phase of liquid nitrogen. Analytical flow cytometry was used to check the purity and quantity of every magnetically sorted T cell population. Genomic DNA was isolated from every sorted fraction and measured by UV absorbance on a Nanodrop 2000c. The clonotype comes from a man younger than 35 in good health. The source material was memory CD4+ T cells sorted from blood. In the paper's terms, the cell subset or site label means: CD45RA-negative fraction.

The CDR3 in this case is CASSPRELGNNEQFF. The DNA sequence reads TGTGCCAGCAGCCCGCGGGAGTTGGGTAACAATGAGCAGTTCTTC. This receptor chain uses TRBV6-5 and TRBJ2-1, with 7 bases aligning to TRBD2. The CDR3, cysteine through phenylalanine, is 15 amino acids long. Only CDR3 DNA is held: 45 bases, read in frame from base 1. V lost 6 bases and J lost 5 bases, and the count of bases not matched to a germline gene is 10. CDR1 and CDR2 (MNHEY, SVGAGI) derive from the germline V gene.